This T cell receptor (beta chain) is drawn from a study of T cell responses to AZD1222 COVID-19 vaccine. CDR3 length: 15 amino acids. V lost 2 bases and J lost 4, with 12 bases in between. The V gene's germline CDR1 is MNHEY and CDR2 SVGEGT. Study conclusions and caveats: In a largely white British group with more females than males, clonal diversity was possibly underestimated. Among vaccine-associated CD4 TCRs, coverage spanned spike, with dominance at 160-218 and 743-854.

Libraries were prepared by immunoSEQ multiplex PCR; TCRdb keeps only in-frame clonotypes and omits some of them. The sample yields around 170,000 clones, approximately 91% seen once. This clone appeared once. Its antigen is unknown. The source is an adult in good health. V usage is TRBV6-2 or TRBV6-3 and J usage is TRBJ1-5; D ambiguous. The source was peripheral blood, collected on day 0 of AZD1222 vaccination. The CDR3 sequence is CASSYVQRVNQPQHF. Here the CDR3 DNA reads TGTGCCAGCAGTTACGTCCAAAGGGTGAATCAGCCCCAGCATTTT.